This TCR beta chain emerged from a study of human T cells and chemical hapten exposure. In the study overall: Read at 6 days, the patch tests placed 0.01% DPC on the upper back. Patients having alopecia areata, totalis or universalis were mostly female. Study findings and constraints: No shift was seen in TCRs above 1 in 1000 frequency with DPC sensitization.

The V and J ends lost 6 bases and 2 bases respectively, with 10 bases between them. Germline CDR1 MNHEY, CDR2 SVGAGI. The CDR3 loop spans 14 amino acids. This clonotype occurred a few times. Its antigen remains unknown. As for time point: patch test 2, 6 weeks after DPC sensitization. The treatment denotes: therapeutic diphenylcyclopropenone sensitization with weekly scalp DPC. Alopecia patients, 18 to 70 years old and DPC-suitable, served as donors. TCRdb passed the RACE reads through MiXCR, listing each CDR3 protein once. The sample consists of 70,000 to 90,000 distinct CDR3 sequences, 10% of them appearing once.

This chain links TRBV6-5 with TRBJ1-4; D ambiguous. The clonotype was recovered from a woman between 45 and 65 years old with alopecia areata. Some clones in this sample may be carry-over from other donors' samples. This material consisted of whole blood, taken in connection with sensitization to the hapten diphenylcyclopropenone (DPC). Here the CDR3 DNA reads TGTGCCAGCAGAGGACGGCTGACTAATGAAAAACTGTTTTTT. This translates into CASRGRLTNEKLFF.